This is a list of T cell receptor beta chains from one sample in a study of T cells after yellow fever vaccination. Each CDR3 protein is one row after TCRdb ran MiXCR on the 5' RACE reads. The sample lists 250,000 to 350,000 distinct CDR3 sequences, 8.7% seen once, with about 3.7% in the top ten. Material: CD4+ T cells sorted from PBMCs, obtained 5 days after the yellow fever booster vaccination. These receptor sequences come from a man aged 18 to 29 who received the YFV17D yellow fever vaccine. Both conserved end residues are part of each CDR3. The D gene is left open where the match is weak. Rows may omit the clone size; those that give it use once, few, many or a size class.

j_gene | v_gene | d_gene | abundance | CDR3nt | CDR3aa
TRBJ1-5 | TRBV7-2 | . | . | TGTGCCAGCAGCTTAACTGGGAGACTTAGCAATCAGCCCCAGCATTTT | CASSLTGRLSNQPQHF
TRBJ2-3 | TRBV4-3 | TRBD1 | . | TGCGCCAGCAGCCAGGAGGGACAGGGCTCCCGTACGCAGTATTTT | CASSQEGQGSRTQYF
TRBJ1-2 | TRBV6-2/TRBV6-3 | TRBD1 | . | TGTGCCAGCAGCCTAGGACAGGTGGGGAGCGGCTACACCTTC | CASSLGQVGSGYTF
TRBJ2-1 | TRBV24-1 | TRBD2 | . | TGTGCCACCAGTCCGAGGGGAGGGCTGAGTGAGCAGTTCTTC | CATSPRGGLSEQFF
TRBJ2-3 | TRBV4-3 | . | few | TGCGCCAGCAGCACCAGGCTCTTCACAGATACGCAGTATTTT | CASSTRLFTDTQYF
TRBJ1-2 | TRBV6-5 | . | few | TGTGCCAGCAGTTCAATTAACTATGGCTACACCTTC | CASSSINYGYTF
TRBJ2-6 | TRBV15 | . | few | TGTGCCACCAGCAGAATTACAGGGTTCTCTGGGGCCAACGTCCTGACTTTC | CATSRITGFSGANVLTF
TRBJ2-3 | TRBV19 | . | . | TGTGCCAGTAGTACCCTACAAAGCACAGATACGCAGTATTTT | CASSTLQSTDTQYF
TRBJ1-4 | TRBV6-1 | . | . | TGTGCCAGCAGTGACCTCCGGACAAAGTTGTTTTTT | CASSDLRTKLFF
TRBJ2-3 | TRBV12-3/TRBV12-4 | TRBD1 | few | TGTGCCAACGGGGACAGGGTCACAGATACGCAGTATTTT | CANGDRVTDTQYF
TRBJ1-6 | TRBV6-5 | TRBD1 | few | TGTGCCAGCAGGGACAGGGAAAGCTCCTATAATTCACCCCTCCACTTT | CASRDRESSYNSPLHF
TRBJ2-7 | TRBV4-2 | TRBD2 | . | TGTGCCAGCAGCCATACTAGCGGATATTCCTACGAGCAGTACTTC | CASSHTSGYSYEQYF
TRBJ2-5 | TRBV29-1 | . | . | TGCAGCGTTGTGACTATGGGAGTCGAGACCCAGTACTTC | CSVVTMGVETQYF
TRBJ2-5 | TRBV6-6 | . | few | TGTGCCAGCAGTCCGGGAATCATGGCGGGGAACCAAGAGACCCAGTACTTC | CASSPGIMAGNQETQYF
TRBJ2-3 | TRBV5-6 | . | . | TGTGCCAGCAGCCTACTGACAAAGGAGTCGCAGTATTTT | CASSLLTKESQYF
TRBJ2-7 | TRBV7-2 | . | few | TGTGCCAGCAGCTTAGTGGGCATGCAGGGGCACGAGCAGTACTTC | CASSLVGMQGHEQYF
TRBJ1-2 | TRBV4-3 | TRBD1 | . | TGCGCCAGCAGCCACCGGGACAGGGCCTATGGCTACACCTTC | CASSHRDRAYGYTF
TRBJ1-1 | TRBV5-1 | . | few | TGCGCCAGCAGCTTCTCAGCAAACACTGAAGCTTTCTTT | CASSFSANTEAFF
TRBJ1-2 | TRBV7-2 | . | few | TGTGCCAGCAGCGCACCGGGGGAGGCTTACTATGGCTACACCTTC | CASSAPGEAYYGYTF
TRBJ1-1 | TRBV18 | TRBD1 | few | TGTGCCAGCTCACTTCAGATTGGGGACAGGGCTTTCAACACTGAAGCTTTCTTT | CASSLQIGDRAFNTEAFF
TRBJ2-3 | TRBV7-2 | TRBD2 | many | TGTGCCAGCAGCTCTGACATTAGCGGGGGTGGCGGCACAGATACGCAGTATTTT | CASSSDISGGGGTDTQYF
TRBJ1-1 | TRBV5-1 | . | . | TGCGCCAGCAGCCCTCAGGGATCTGGGAACACTGAAGCTTTCTTT | CASSPQGSGNTEAFF
TRBJ2-2 | TRBV5-1 | TRBD1 | few | TGCGCCAGCAGCTTGAAAACGTTACAGGGGATCCTTACCGGGGAGCTGTTTTTT | CASSLKTLQGILTGELFF
TRBJ1-2 | TRBV18 | . | . | TGTGCCAGCTCACCACAAGGGGGGCGGCAGTTCTATGGCTACACCTTC | CASSPQGGRQFYGYTF
TRBJ2-2 | TRBV18 | . | . | TGTGCCAGCTCACCAGGGGCAGGGAACACCGGGGAGCTGTTTTTT | CASSPGAGNTGELFF
TRBJ1-1 | TRBV18 | TRBD1 | few | TGTGCCAGCTCACCATTTTTCCGGACAGGGGGGGATGAAGCTTTCTTT | CASSPFFRTGGDEAFF
TRBJ1-1 | TRBV10-3 | . | . | TGTGCCACCGCGCAGGGTCTGAACACTGAAGCTTTCTTT | CATAQGLNTEAFF
TRBJ2-3 | TRBV7-9 | TRBD1 | few | TGTGCCAGCAGCTTAGCGAGACCAGGGGGTTATACGCAGTATTTT | CASSLARPGGYTQYF
TRBJ2-2 | TRBV5-1 | . | . | TGCGCCAGCAGCTTCCTGGCAGCGAACACCGGGGAGCTGTTTTTT | CASSFLAANTGELFF
TRBJ2-5 | TRBV20-1 | . | . | TGCAGTGCTAGCCCCGGGGGAGAGACCCAGTACTTC | CSASPGGETQYF
TRBJ1-5 | TRBV12-3/TRBV12-4 | . | many | TGTGCCAGCACCGCTACCACAGGGCTAGGGCCCCAGCATTTT | CASTATTGLGPQHF
TRBJ2-3 | TRBV5-1 | TRBD2 | few | TGCGCCAGCAGCGGGGGGGTCACAGATACGCAGTATTTT | CASSGGVTDTQYF
TRBJ1-1 | TRBV20-1 | . | . | TGCAGTGCTAGAGATCCTAGGGGCGCTTACACTGAAGCTTTCTTT | CSARDPRGAYTEAFF
TRBJ2-1 | TRBV10-3 | . | many | TGTGCCATCAGTGAGCGGGGGGCATCCTACAATGAGCAGTTCTTC | CAISERGASYNEQFF
TRBJ1-2 | TRBV12-3/TRBV12-4 | . | . | TGTGCCAGCAGTTTATACTCACCGTATGGCTACACCTTC | CASSLYSPYGYTF
TRBJ2-5 | TRBV6-1 | TRBD2 | few | TGTGCCAGCCATATAGGTAGGCTAGCGGACCAAGAGACCCAGTACTTC | CASHIGRLADQETQYF
TRBJ2-1 | TRBV11-2 | . | few | TGTGCCAGCAGCTCATCGCGCCTAGGGGATCCGAGCTACAATGAGCAGTTCTTC | CASSSSRLGDPSYNEQFF
TRBJ2-2 | TRBV4-2 | . | few | TGTGCCAGCAGCCATCTTTCCCGGGGGACCGGGGAGCTGTTTTTT | CASSHLSRGTGELFF
TRBJ2-1 | TRBV5-6 | . | few | TGTGCCAGCAGCCCCGGGGGGCTAAGGGAGCAGTTCTTC | CASSPGGLREQFF
TRBJ1-2 | TRBV4-1 | . | many | TGCGCCAGCAGCCACTGGACTAACTATGGCTACACCTTC | CASSHWTNYGYTF